The 8 T cell receptor beta chains presented below share a single source sample, sequenced in a study of identical twins. One entry per CDR3 protein results from TCRdb running MiXCR on the 5' RACE reads. This sample has about 890,000 distinct CDR3 sequences, with 9% to 15% found just once. Separately, the same data were catalogued under a study of yellow fever vaccine responses in identical twins.

Sequenced: PBMCs. The receptors here all came from a woman in her late teens or twenties in good health.

V is TRBV7-2 and J is TRBJ2-3; D possibly corresponds to TRBD2 (6 bases). The germline V gene encodes CDR1 SGHTA and CDR2 FQGNSA. Trimming shortened V by 3 bases and J by 7 bases, and 11 bases separated the two germline ends. The CDR3 spans 13 residues. CDR3 residues: CASSLPSENTQYF. CDR3 coding DNA: TGTGCCAGCAGCTTGCCTAGCGAGAATACGCAGTATTTT.

The chain uses TRBV7-9 and TRBJ2-4, with 7 bases aligning to TRBD2. Germline V CDR1 and CDR2: SEHNR, FQNEAQ (reference sequence). V dropped 5 bases and J dropped 10; count of bases not matched to a gene: 14. CDR3 length: 15 residues. This CDR3 reads CASSPLGAGERIQYF. DNA of the CDR3: TGTGCCAGCAGCCCCCTTGGGGCGGGAGAACGGATTCAGTACTTC. Based on the CDR3 plus reference TRBV7-9 and TRBJ2-4, the full variable domain is DTGVSQNPRHKITKRGQNVTFRCDPISEHNRLYWYRQTLGQGPEFLTYFQNEAQLEKSRLLSDRFSAERPKGSFSTLEIQRTEQGDSAMYLCASSPLGAGERIQYFGAGTRLSVL.

This clonotype was seen a handful of times. This chain links TRBV15 with TRBJ2-7; D could derive from TRBD1 or TRBD2 (5 bases each). The CDR3 runs to 14 residues. CDR1 and CDR2 from the germline V gene are LNHNV and YYDKDF (reference sequence). Trimming took off 3 bases at V and 4 bases at J, with 13 bases between the two ends. The CDR3 sequence is CATSSQGRPYEQYF. The CDR3 nucleotides are TGTGCCACCAGCAGCCAGGGACGTCCATACGAGCAGTACTTC.

This chain uses TRBV6-1 with TRBJ1-4; D is unresolved. This CDR3 has 15 amino acids. From germline, CDR1 is MNHNS and CDR2 SASEGT. Trimming removed 6 bases from V and 0 bases from J, with 11 bases in between. CDR3 coding DNA: TGTGCCAGCAGGAAGTCAGGAACAACTAATGAAAAACTGTTTTTT. As protein: CASRKSGTTNEKLFF.

This clonotype was seen a handful of times. The rearrangement uses TRBV12-3 or TRBV12-4 and TRBJ2-7; 10 bases agree with TRBD2. Germline trimming cut 6 bases from V and 0 bases from J; bases unmatched to any gene: 8. The CDR3 is 16 residues long. Here the CDR3 DNA reads TGTGCCAGCAGCCGAGCGGGAGGGCTAAGCTCCTACGAGCAGTACTTC. This gives the protein CASSRAGGLSSYEQYF.

The J gene is TRBJ2-2, the V gene TRBV28; D might be TRBD2 (6 bases). The CDR3 spans 15 residues. V was cut by 7 bases and J by 6 bases, with 18 bases left in between. Germline CDR1 MDHEN, CDR2 SYDVKM. The CDR3, as DNA: TGTGCCAGCACTCTTGGGGGGAGCGGGTCCGGGGAGCTGTTTTTT. Translating gives CASTLGGSGSGELFF. The full variable domain, with the rest looked up from reference TRBV28 and TRBJ2-2, is DVKVTQSSRYLVKRTGEKVFLECVQDMDHENMFWYRQDPGLGLRLIYFSYDVKMKEKGDIPEGYSVSREKKERFSLILESASTNQTSMYLCASTLGGSGSGELFFGEGSRLTVL.

Many counts were recorded for this clonotype. The V gene is TRBV6-5, the J gene TRBJ2-5; the D call may be TRBD1 or TRBD2 (5 bases each). V was cut by 0 bases and J by 2 bases, with 13 bases left in between. Germline CDR1 and CDR2: MNHEY and SVGAGI. The CDR3 has 16 residues. CDR3 region: CASSYSSWGRQETQYF. The CDR3 DNA is TGTGCCAGCAGTTACTCGAGTTGGGGGAGACAAGAGACCCAGTACTTC.

The chain has TRBV4-1 and TRBJ1-1; 8 bases fit TRBD1. Germline trimming cut 2 bases from V and 5 bases from J; bases unmatched to any gene: 7. The CDR3 covers 15 residues. Germline loops: CDR1 MGHRA, CDR2 YSYEKL. The chain's CDR3 is CASSQQDRVGTEAFF. The DNA for the CDR3 is TGCGCCAGCAGCCAACAGGACAGGGTCGGAACTGAAGCTTTCTTT.